This T cell receptor (beta chain) came from a study of blood T cell repertoires in COVID-19. Study as a whole: Acute-phase and convalescent COVID-19 samples originated in the United States, Italy and Spain. The analysed material was cDNA or gDNA that came from T cells, B-cell-depleted T cells, or PBMCs.

Original analysis: Reference gene primer amplification in the assay estimated nucleated cell counts. TCRdb's table, derived via immunoSEQ multiplex PCR, lists solely in-frame clones and lacks some. The DNA was the basis for D and trimming; V, J and clone size are from that table. The sample has about 140,000 clones, about 74% seen once; the top ten hold around 17%. This CDR3 contains 14 residues. The V segment lost 5 bases and the J segment 2 bases; nucleotides outside the gene matches: 5. Looked up from germline, CDR1 is SGHRS and CDR2 is YFSETQ. The clonotype originates from a man aged 50 to 60 with acute or convalescent COVID-19. The rearrangement links TRBV5-1 to TRBJ2-7; 9 bases match TRBD1. The sequencing input was peripheral blood. In nucleotides, the CDR3 is TGCGCCAGCAGGTGGGGACAGGGTCCCTACGAGCAGTACTTC. It yields the protein CASRWGQGPYEQYF.